This is a list of T cell receptor beta chains from one sample in a study of T cell changes during pregnancy in multiple sclerosis. Generated by immunoSEQ multiplex PCR, the TCRdb table keeps only in-frame clones and is missing some. Among 50,000 to 75,000 clones, 80% to 95% were seen once, and the ten largest hold approximately 2.8%. This specimen was peripheral blood, taken in the third trimester of pregnancy. The source of these receptors is a female donor in good health, enrolled as a control in a pregnancy study. Both conserved end residues are part of each CDR3. D genes are given only for firm matches. Some rows mark clone size as missing; the rest say once, few, many or name a class of expanded clone.

d_call clone_size j_call cdr3_length v_call cdr3_aa cdr3_nt
- - TRBJ2-7 14 TRBV11-2 CASSPTLRVYEQYF TGTGCCAGCAGCCCAACCCTCAGGGTTTACGAGCAGTACTTC
- - TRBJ1-5 14 TRBV2 CASGQIYSNQPQHF TGTGCCAGCGGGCAGATCTATAGCAATCAGCCCCAGCATTTT
- - TRBJ2-7 15 TRBV5-6 CASSPSGRNSYEQYF TGTGCCAGCAGCCCAAGTGGGAGGAACTCCTACGAGCAGTACTTC
TRBD1 - TRBJ1-2 14 TRBV10-3 CAIGETGGILGYTF TGTGCCATCGGGGAGACAGGGGGAATCTTGGGCTACACCTTC
- - TRBJ2-1 14 TRBV7-9 CASSLLGVYNEQFF TGTGCCAGCAGCTTACTAGGGGTATACAATGAGCAGTTCTTC
TRBD1 - TRBJ1-1 15 TRBV11-2 CASSPPDRVYTEAFF TGTGCCAGCAGCCCCCCTGACAGGGTGTACACTGAAGCTTTCTTT
- - TRBJ1-3 15 TRBV13 CASSLDGLSGNTIYF TGTGCCAGCAGCTTAGACGGACTCTCTGGAAACACCATATATTTT
TRBD2 - TRBJ2-3 15 TRBV7-2 CASSLTGGGGDTQYF TGTGCCAGCAGCTTAACGGGAGGTGGGGGGGATACGCAGTATTTT
TRBD2 - TRBJ2-5 16 TRBV4-3 CASSQGLAALQETQYF TGCGCCAGCAGCCAAGGACTAGCTGCGCTACAAGAGACCCAGTACTTC
- - TRBJ1-1 14 TRBV5-1 CASSLALQGTEAFF TGCGCCAGCAGCTTGGCTCTTCAGGGCACTGAAGCTTTCTTT
TRBD2 - TRBJ2-2 15 TRBV5-1 CASSSGLADTGELFF TGCGCCAGCAGCTCGGGACTAGCGGACACCGGGGAGCTGTTTTTT
TRBD1 - TRBJ2-1 14 TRBV13 CASSSGQSYNEQFF TGTGCCAGCAGCTCGGGACAGTCCTACAATGAGCAGTTCTTC
- once TRBJ1-2 11 TRBV2 CASSAQYGYTF TGTGCCAGCAGTGCCCAGTATGGCTACACCTTC
TRBD2 once TRBJ2-5 17 TRBV7-2 CASSLATSGGARETQYF TGTGCCAGCAGCTTAGCAACTAGCGGGGGGGCCCGGGAGACCCAGTACTTC
TRBD1 - TRBJ1-6 15 TRBV6-5 CASRFRGIDNSPLHF TGTGCCAGCAGATTCAGGGGGATCGATAATTCACCCCTCCACTTT
TRBD2 - TRBJ2-7 17 TRBV4-3 CASSQALWASGSNEQYF TGCGCCAGCAGCCAAGCTCTCTGGGCTAGCGGGAGCAACGAGCAGTACTTC
TRBD1 once TRBJ2-7 16 TRBV5-6 CASSPRRTGSSYEQYF TGTGCCAGCAGCCCTCGGCGGACAGGGAGCTCCTACGAGCAGTACTTC
- - TRBJ1-1 14 TRBV7-2 CASSTLRSNTEAFF TGTGCCAGCAGCACACTACGCTCGAACACTGAAGCTTTCTTT
- - TRBJ1-2 12 TRBV7-2 CASSPSNYGYTF TGTGCCAGCAGCCCTTCCAACTATGGCTACACCTTC
- - TRBJ1-1 11 TRBV25-1 CASNGQFEAFF TGTGCCAGCAACGGACAGTTTGAAGCTTTCTTT
- - TRBJ1-2 15 TRBV2 CARTGRARANYGYTF TGTGCCCGCACCGGGCGGGCACGAGCTAACTATGGCTACACCTTC
- - TRBJ2-5 14 TRBV11-2 CASSLGQRRETQYF TGTGCCAGCAGCTTAGGACAGAGGCGAGAGACCCAGTACTTC
- - TRBJ1-1 14 TRBV7-2 CASSLGQRSGEAFF TGTGCCAGCAGCTTAGGCCAGCGAAGCGGTGAAGCTTTCTTT
- - TRBJ2-1 15 TRBV19 CASSILATSYNEQFF TGTGCCAGTAGTATACTAGCTACAAGTTACAATGAGCAGTTCTTC
TRBD2 - TRBJ2-7 17 TRBV7-2 CASSLRSTSGRAGEQYF TGTGCCAGCAGCTTAAGGTCGACTAGCGGGAGGGCGGGGGAGCAGTACTTC
TRBD1 - TRBJ2-5 17 TRBV9 CASSVLSGTGQRETQYF TGTGCCAGCAGCGTACTCTCCGGGACAGGGCAAAGGGAGACCCAGTACTTC
TRBD1 once TRBJ2-7 16 TRBV28 CASSLGGTGGTYEQYF TGTGCCAGCAGTTTGGGGGGGACAGGGGGTACGTACGAGCAGTACTTC
- - TRBJ2-1 12 TRBV7-3 CASSGDSNEQFF TGTGCCAGCAGCGGGGACTCGAATGAGCAGTTCTTC
- - TRBJ2-5 14 TRBV7-3 CASSAVGAGETQYF TGTGCCAGCAGCGCCGTTGGGGCTGGGGAGACCCAGTACTTC
TRBD1 - TRBJ1-2 14 TRBV5-1 CASSLEGGLKGYTF TGCGCCAGCAGCTTAGAAGGGGGCCTCAAAGGCTACACCTTC
TRBD2 - TRBJ2-1 14 TRBV15 CATSSVTSGNEQFF TGTGCCACCAGCAGTGTGACTAGCGGCAATGAGCAGTTCTTC
TRBD2 - TRBJ2-7 17 TRBV5-5 CASRVGIAGGLYYEQYF TGTGCCAGCAGGGTGGGGATAGCGGGAGGACTTTACTACGAGCAGTACTTC
TRBD1 - TRBJ1-5 16 TRBV15 CATSREGTGAYQPQHF TGTGCCACCAGCAGAGAAGGGACAGGGGCTTATCAGCCCCAGCATTTT
TRBD2 - TRBJ2-4 12 TRBV5-6 CASSVTSGGTVF TGTGCCAGCAGCGTTACTAGCGGGGGAACGGTCTTC
TRBD1 - TRBJ1-5 17 TRBV28 CASSSAIRGTGGQPQHF TGTGCCAGCAGTTCGGCGATACGGGGGACAGGGGGCCAGCCCCAGCATTTT
- - TRBJ1-2 17 TRBV18 CASSPIQSEARGYGYTF TGTGCCAGCTCACCAATACAATCGGAGGCCAGGGGTTATGGCTACACCTTC
- - TRBJ2-6 13 TRBV5-4 CASSQSGANVLTF TGCGCCAGCAGCCAATCTGGGGCCAACGTCCTGACTTTC
- - TRBJ1-2 14 TRBV2 CASRGEVGDYGYTF TGTGCCAGCAGAGGGGAGGTAGGGGATTATGGCTACACCTTC
- few TRBJ1-2 13 TRBV18 CASSPADNYGYTF TGTGCCAGCTCACCAGCGGATAACTATGGCTACACCTTC
- - TRBJ2-3 14 TRBV30 CAWSEWQSTDTQYF TGTGCCTGGAGTGAATGGCAGAGCACAGATACGCAGTATTTT
- - TRBJ2-2 15 TRBV5-1 CASSPAPGSDGELFF TGCGCCAGCAGCCCAGCGCCGGGTTCTGACGGGGAGCTGTTTTTT
TRBD1 - TRBJ1-1 14 TRBV7-2 CASSPRGQFTEAFF TGTGCCAGCAGCCCCAGGGGACAGTTCACTGAAGCTTTCTTT
- - TRBJ2-1 14 TRBV9 CASTPRGGANEQFF TGTGCCAGCACCCCCCGAGGGGGGGCAAATGAGCAGTTCTTC
TRBD1 - TRBJ1-3 15 TRBV6-1 CASTTTGASGNTIYF TGTGCCAGCACTACGACAGGGGCCTCTGGAAACACCATATATTTT
- - TRBJ1-5 14 TRBV28 CASSLQDRNQPQHF TGTGCCAGCAGTTTACAGGACAGAAATCAGCCCCAGCATTTT
TRBD2 once TRBJ2-1 19 TRBV19 CASSIPRFSSGRANNEQFF TGTGCCAGTAGTATTCCTAGGTTTTCTAGCGGGAGGGCCAACAATGAGCAGTTCTTC
- - TRBJ2-5 12 TRBV7-2 CASSLPFQTQYF TGTGCCAGCAGCTTACCGTTTCAGACCCAGTACTTC
TRBD1 - TRBJ1-1 15 TRBV7-9 CASSMGQGAMNEAFF TGTGCCAGCAGCATGGGACAGGGGGCGATGAATGAAGCTTTCTTT
- - TRBJ1-1 14 TRBV7-3 CASSLGRLNTEAFF TGTGCCAGCAGCTTAGGGCGCTTGAACACTGAAGCTTTCTTT